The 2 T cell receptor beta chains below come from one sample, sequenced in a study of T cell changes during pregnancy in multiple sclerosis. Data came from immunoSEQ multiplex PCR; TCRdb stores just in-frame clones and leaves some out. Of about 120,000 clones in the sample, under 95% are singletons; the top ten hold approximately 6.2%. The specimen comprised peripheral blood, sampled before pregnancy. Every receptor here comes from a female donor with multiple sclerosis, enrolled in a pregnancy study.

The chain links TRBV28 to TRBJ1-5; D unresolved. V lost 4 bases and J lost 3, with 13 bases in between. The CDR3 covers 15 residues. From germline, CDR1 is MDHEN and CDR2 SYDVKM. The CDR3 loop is CASSSLSLNNQPQHF. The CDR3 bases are TGTGCCAGCAGTTCCCTTAGCTTGAACAATCAGCCCCAGCATTTT.

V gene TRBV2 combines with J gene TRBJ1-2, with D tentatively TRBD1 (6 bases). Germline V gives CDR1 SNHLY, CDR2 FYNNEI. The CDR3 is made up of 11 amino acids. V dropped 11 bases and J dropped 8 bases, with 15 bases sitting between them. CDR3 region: CASTGGHGYTF. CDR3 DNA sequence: TGTGCCTCCACGGGGGGGCACGGCTACACCTTC. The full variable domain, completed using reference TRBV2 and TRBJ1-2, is EPEVTQTPSHQVTQMGQEVILRCVPISNHLYFYWYRQILGQKVEFLVSFYNNEISEKSEIFDDQFSVERPDGSNFTLKIRSTKLEDSAMYFCASTGGHGYTFGSGTRLTVV.